This is a list of T cell receptor beta chains from one sample in a study of T cell responses to AZD1222 COVID-19 vaccine. Repertoires were generated with immunoSEQ multiplex PCR, while TCRdb's copy carries only in-frame clones and drops some. Among 85,000 to 130,000 clones listed, roughly 91% were seen once. Sequenced material: peripheral blood, taken on day 0 of AZD1222 vaccination. The receptors were sampled from an adult in good health. Both conserved end residues are part of each CDR3. The D gene is left open where the match is weak. Size tells how often a clone was seen (once, few, many) or the class of an expanded clone, and some rows leave it out.

>TRBV19|-|once|TRBJ2-7
CASSIVGGFSYEQYF
TGTGCCAGTAGTATAGTAGGCGGTTTCTCCTACGAGCAGTACTTC
>TRBV12-3/TRBV12-4|-|-|TRBJ1-3
CASHHGAGNTIYF
TGTGCCAGTCACCATGGGGCTGGAAACACCATATATTTT
>TRBV15|-|-|TRBJ2-5
CATSRVFQETQYF
TGTGCCACCAGCAGAGTCTTCCAAGAGACCCAGTACTTC
>TRBV6-1|TRBD1|-|TRBJ1-3
CASSEGTVSGNTIYF
TGTGCCAGCAGTGAGGGGACAGTCTCTGGAAACACCATATATTTT
>TRBV11-2|-|-|TRBJ2-7
CASSPRVSYEQYF
TGTGCCAGCAGCCCCAGGGTTTCCTACGAGCAGTACTTC
>TRBV30|-|-|TRBJ1-1
CAWSVQANTEAFF
TGTGCCTGGAGTGTACAGGCCAACACTGAAGCTTTCTTT
>TRBV25-1|-|-|TRBJ1-2
CASSEVEGYTF
TGTGCCAGCAGTGAAGTTGAGGGCTACACCTTC
>TRBV28|-|-|TRBJ1-1
CASRDSLNTEAFF
TGTGCCAGCAGGGACAGTTTGAACACTGAAGCTTTCTTT
>TRBV28|-|-|TRBJ1-6
CASGSSYNSPLHF
TGTGCCAGCGGAAGCTCCTATAATTCACCCCTCCACTTT
>TRBV4-1|-|-|TRBJ1-1
CASSQTPGSLMSTEAFF
TGCGCCAGCAGCCAAACACCGGGATCCCTAATGAGCACTGAAGCTTTCTTT
>TRBV5-1|TRBD1|-|TRBJ1-2
CASSMSGQGGGYTF
TGCGCCAGCAGCATGTCAGGACAGGGGGGTGGCTACACCTTC
>TRBV2|TRBD1|-|TRBJ1-2
CASSRRGEDGYTF
TGTGCCAGCAGCCGCAGGGGGGAGGATGGCTACACCTTC
>TRBV15|-|-|TRBJ2-5
CATRRAGEETQYF
TGTGCCACCCGCCGGGCAGGCGAGGAGACCCAGTACTTC
>TRBV3-1/TRBV3-2|-|-|TRBJ2-2
CASSQEWKELFF
TGTGCCAGCAGCCAAGAGTGGAAGGAGCTGTTTTTT
>TRBV7-2|-|-|TRBJ1-3
CASSLALSGNTIYF
TGTGCCAGCAGCTTAGCCCTCTCTGGAAACACCATATATTTT
>TRBV10-1|TRBD2|-|TRBJ2-7
CASRRTSKCVEQYF
TGCGCCAGCAGAAGGACTAGTAAGTGTGTCGAGCAGTACTTC
>TRBV3-1/TRBV3-2|-|-|TRBJ2-7
CASSQEGGFDYEQYF
TGTGCCAGCAGCCAAGAAGGTGGCTTCGACTACGAGCAGTACTTC
>TRBV28|-|-|TRBJ1-4
CASNGRFLGEKLFF
TGTGCCAGCAACGGACGGTTCCTGGGGGAAAAACTGTTTTTT
>TRBV7-8|-|-|TRBJ2-3
CASSSDGPLDTQYF
TGTGCCAGCAGTTCAGACGGCCCTCTAGATACGCAGTATTTT
>TRBV24-1|TRBD1|-|TRBJ2-1
CATRTGNNEQFF
TGTGCCACAAGGACAGGGAACAATGAGCAGTTCTTC
>TRBV2|TRBD1|-|TRBJ1-2
CASSEGTGYGGYTF
TGTGCCAGCAGTGAAGGGACAGGGTACGGCGGCTACACCTTC
>TRBV7-2|-|-|TRBJ2-5
CASSLAYQETQYF
TGTGCCAGCAGCTTAGCGTACCAAGAGACCCAGTACTTC
>TRBV5-8|-|-|TRBJ1-1
CASSPFSYTEAFF
TGTGCCAGCAGCCCATTCAGTTACACTGAAGCTTTCTTT
>TRBV6-6|TRBD1|-|TRBJ1-5
CASSLVTGVRNQPQHF
TGTGCCAGCAGTTTAGTAACAGGGGTAAGGAATCAGCCCCAGCATTTT
>TRBV14|-|-|TRBJ2-1
CASSTQNNEQFF
TGTGCCAGCAGTACTCAAAACAATGAGCAGTTCTTC
>TRBV2|TRBD2|-|TRBJ2-3
CASRGTSGFDTQYF
TGTGCCAGCAGGGGGACTAGCGGGTTTGATACGCAGTATTTT
>TRBV11-3|TRBD1|-|TRBJ1-2
CASSWTGGGYTF
TGTGCCAGCAGCTGGACAGGGGGCGGCTACACCTTC
>TRBV10-2|TRBD2|once|TRBJ2-4
CAPREGVAKNIQYF
TGCGCCCCCCGGGAGGGGGTCGCCAAAAACATTCAGTACTTC
>TRBV6-5|-|-|TRBJ1-3
CASSYSGSSGNTIYF
TGTGCCAGCAGTTACTCAGGGTCGAGCGGAAACACCATATATTTT
>TRBV3-1/TRBV3-2|TRBD1|-|TRBJ2-7
CASSRPTGAEQYF
TGTGCCAGCAGCCGACCCACAGGGGCCGAGCAGTACTTC
>TRBV2|-|-|TRBJ1-3
CASSPQGQSSGNTIYF
TGTGCCAGCAGTCCTCAGGGTCAAAGCTCTGGAAACACCATATATTTT
>TRBV5-4|-|few|TRBJ2-1
CASSNPGWKQFF
TGTGCCAGCAGCAATCCTGGGTGGAAGCAGTTCTTC
>TRBV30|-|-|TRBJ1-2
CAWSFGRDGYGYTF
TGTGCCTGGAGTTTCGGCCGCGACGGCTATGGCTACACCTTC
>TRBV29-1|-|-|TRBJ1-2
CSVGQSLGGYTF
TGCAGCGTAGGACAGAGCTTGGGGGGCTACACCTTC
>TRBV10-3|TRBD2|-|TRBJ2-7
CAISGGLAGGPPSYEQYF
TGTGCCATCAGCGGGGGACTAGCGGGAGGGCCCCCTTCCTACGAGCAGTACTTC
>TRBV2|-|-|TRBJ2-5
CASSEVGTFEETQYF
TGTGCCAGCAGTGAAGTAGGGACCTTCGAAGAGACCCAGTACTTC
>TRBV3-1/TRBV3-2|TRBD2|-|TRBJ2-1
CASSFGTSGNEQFF
TGTGCCAGCAGCTTTGGGACTAGCGGAAATGAGCAGTTCTTC
>TRBV28|-|-|TRBJ1-5
CASSLDLNQPQHF
TGTGCCAGCAGTTTAGACCTCAATCAGCCCCAGCATTTT
>TRBV18|-|-|TRBJ2-7
CASSPPFNGLDEQYF
TGTGCCAGCTCACCACCGTTCAATGGATTGGACGAGCAGTACTTC
>TRBV27|-|-|TRBJ2-7
CASGTGLVIYEQYF
TGTGCTTCTGGTACGGGACTCGTTATCTACGAGCAGTACTTC
>TRBV3-1/TRBV3-2|TRBD1|once|TRBJ1-4
CASSPPGMTGSGKLFF
TGTGCCAGCAGCCCCCCGGGGATGACAGGGTCGGGAAAACTGTTTTTT
>TRBV27|-|-|TRBJ1-3
CASSPNQGRLPGNTIYF
TGTGCCAGCAGCCCTAACCAGGGTCGGTTACCTGGAAACACCATATATTTT
>TRBV13|-|-|TRBJ2-7
CASSLSWSSYEQYF
TGTGCCAGCAGCTTATCATGGTCTTCCTACGAGCAGTACTTC
>TRBV6-6|TRBD1|-|TRBJ2-7
CASRLDREQYF
TGTGCCAGCAGATTGGACAGGGAGCAGTACTTC
>TRBV6-5|-|-|TRBJ1-4
CASSNGPLGKLFF
TGTGCCAGCAGTAACGGACCGTTGGGGAAACTGTTTTTT
>TRBV28|TRBD2|once|TRBJ2-7
CASSLKGSGGPLREQYF
TGTGCCAGCAGTTTAAAGGGCAGCGGGGGACCGCTACGGGAGCAGTACTTC
>TRBV14|-|-|TRBJ1-2
CASSPRSSERYTF
TGTGCCAGCAGCCCTAGGTCCTCCGAGCGCTACACCTTC
>TRBV10-2|TRBD2|-|TRBJ2-3
CASSPGLAETDTQYF
TGCGCCAGCAGCCCGGGACTAGCGGAAACAGATACGCAGTATTTT
>TRBV5-1|-|-|TRBJ1-2
CASSQIIGYGYTF
TGCGCCAGCTCGCAAATTATAGGCTATGGCTACACCTTC
>TRBV2|-|-|TRBJ2-7
CASRVSIVTYEQYF
TGTGCCAGCAGAGTAAGCATAGTCACCTACGAGCAGTACTTC
>TRBV11-2|-|-|TRBJ1-6
CASSLVQSPLHF
TGTGCCAGCAGCTTAGTTCAGTCACCCCTCCACTTT
>TRBV29-1|TRBD1|-|TRBJ1-2
CSVQGGGYGYTF
TGCAGCGTTCAAGGGGGCGGCTATGGCTACACCTTC
>TRBV10-1|-|-|TRBJ1-2
CASSGTANYGYTF
TGCGCCAGCAGTGGGACGGCGAACTATGGCTACACCTTC
>TRBV5-1|-|-|TRBJ1-3
CASSGTSGNTIYF
TGCGCCAGCAGCGGGACCTCCGGAAACACCATATATTTT
>TRBV27|-|-|TRBJ2-2
CASSWNLFTGELFF
TGTGCCAGCAGTTGGAACTTATTCACCGGGGAGCTGTTTTTT
>TRBV2|-|-|TRBJ1-3
CASKDRGNTIYF
TGTGCCAGCAAAGACAGGGGAAACACCATATATTTT
>TRBV3-1/TRBV3-2|-|-|TRBJ2-5
CASSQLSSVASETQYF
TGTGCCAGCAGCCAACTGTCTAGCGTAGCCTCAGAGACCCAGTACTTC